One and the same sample provided the 20 T cell receptor beta chains below, sequenced in a study of T cell responses to AZD1222 COVID-19 vaccine (dated by TCRdb to the early 2020s). Interpreted using the paper, the time point label stands for: about 28 days (+/-7) after the second vaccine dose. The receptor library was made with the immunoSEQ multiplex PCR assay. TCRdb stores this immuneACCESS table with in-frame sequences only. Part of the clones is absent; in the studies checked, under half of the shortfall reflects unresolved V genes, and no reason is known for the rest. The sample table lists 160,000 or so clones, around 87% of them with a count of one. Jointly, the top ten make up roughly 4% of the sample. The sample was peripheral blood, taken 28 days after the second AZD1222 dose. These receptors originate from an adult who received the AZD1222 COVID-19 vaccine.

This CDR3 reads CASSYSIYREEGGYTF. The CDR3 DNA reads as TGTGCCAGCAGTTACTCGATTTACAGGGAGGAAGGCGGCTACACCTTC. The rearrangement links TRBV6-5 to TRBJ1-2; TRBD1 is a possible D gene (6 bases). V shed 0 bases and J shed 8 bases, with 19 bases lying between them. Germline lookup yields CDR1 MNHEY and CDR2 SVGAGI. This CDR3 has 16 amino acids.

The chain joins TRBV7-6 to TRBJ1-3; D is possibly TRBD1 (6 bases). Germline V CDR1 and CDR2: SGHVS, FNYEAQ. V lost 2 bases to trimming and J lost 1 base, with 9 bases between them. CDR3 size: 15 residues. The CDR3 DNA is TGTGCCAGCAGCTTACTGGGACAATCTGGAAACACCATATATTTT. Protein product: CASSLLGQSGNTIYF.

The chain is built from TRBV27 and TRBJ1-5, with D perhaps matching TRBD1 (6 bases). The V gene lost 5 bases and the J gene lost 0 bases, with 11 bases spanning the gap. CDR1 and CDR2 from the germline V gene are MNHEY and SMNVEV (reference sequence). This CDR3 comprises 15 residues. CDR3 amino acids: CASSPRTVSNQPQHF. The CDR3 DNA follows: TGTGCCAGCAGTCCTCGGACAGTTAGCAATCAGCCCCAGCATTTT.

This sequence joins TRBV5-1 and TRBJ2-7, with D perhaps matching TRBD1 (5 bases). Germline loops: CDR1 SGHRS, CDR2 YFSETQ. V lost 0 bases and J lost 0, with 10 bases in between. The CDR3 is made up of 15 amino acids. The CDR3 DNA sequence: TGCGCCAGCAGCTTGGCCTGGGGCTCCTCCTACGAGCAGTACTTC. It translates to CASSLAWGSSYEQYF.

The V and J genes are TRBV29-1 and TRBJ2-1; D gene unclear. V gave up 5 bases and J gave up 8 bases, with 25 bases separating them. CDR1 and CDR2 (germline): SQVTM, ANQGSEA. The CDR3 sequence is 16 residues long. The CDR3 DNA sequence: TGCAGCGTTCACGGTTTTCCTCACGACGAAAGCGATGAGCAGTTCTTC. Amino acids: CSVHGFPHDESDEQFF.

As DNA, the CDR3 is TGTGCCAGCAGCGCAGGGGACAGACAAGAGACCCAGTACTTC. It is translated as CASSAGDRQETQYF. The V call is TRBV5-4, the J call TRBJ2-5; 7 bases line up with TRBD1. The trim removed 4 bases at V and 2 bases at J, leaving 5 bases unmatched. The CDR3 has 14 residues. Germline CDR1 reads SGHNT; CDR2 reads YYREEE (reference sequence).

This clone was observed a few times. The chain uses TRBV5-5 and TRBJ2-5; no clear D gene. The germline V and J ends were trimmed by 1 base and 3 bases, with 7 bases remaining between them. The CDR3 contains 13 residues. Germline CDR1 SGHKS, CDR2 YYEKEE (reference sequence). CDR3: CASSLSDKETQYF. CDR3 nucleotide sequence: TGTGCCAGCAGCTTGTCGGATAAAGAGACCCAGTACTTC.

The chain employs TRBV5-4 and TRBJ1-1; D call uncertain. V was clipped by 5 bases and J by 0 bases, with 11 bases between them. The germline gives CDR1 SGHNT, CDR2 YYREEE (reference sequence). This CDR3 has 14 residues. The CDR3 bases are TGTGCCAGCAGGGCGGGGATCATGAACACTGAAGCTTTCTTT. Translation: CASRAGIMNTEAFF.

The rearrangement uses TRBV30 and TRBJ1-1; D gene uncertain. V was cut by 2 bases and J by 3 bases, with 7 bases left in between. Germline V gene sequence: CDR1 GTSNPN, CDR2 SVGIG (reference sequence). CDR3 length: 12 amino acids. The CDR3 DNA follows: TGTGCCTGGAGTTGGGCGTACACTGAAGCTTTCTTT. As protein: CAWSWAYTEAFF.

The chain uses TRBV5-1 and TRBJ2-7; D assignment may be TRBD1 or TRBD2 (6 bases each). V was clipped by 5 bases and J by 3 bases, with 9 bases between them. Germline V CDR1 and CDR2: SGHRS, YFSETQ. The CDR3 sequence is 12 residues long. This chain's CDR3 is CASREGVYEQYF. Written as DNA, the CDR3 is TGCGCCAGCAGGGAGGGGGTCTACGAGCAGTACTTC. Filled out from reference TRBV5-1 and TRBJ2-7, the complete variable domain reads KAGVTQTPRYLIKTRGQQVTLSCSPISGHRSVSWYQQTPGQGLQFLFEYFSETQRNKGNFPGRFSGRQFSNSRSEMNVSTLELGDSALYLCASREGVYEQYFGPGTRLTVT.

V is TRBV29-1 and J is TRBJ2-3; tentative D call: TRBD2 (6 bases). CDR1 is SQVTM, CDR2 ANQGSEA, per germline. Trimming removed 4 bases from V and 3 bases from J, with 14 bases in between. The CDR3 length is 14 residues. As DNA, the CDR3 is TGCAGCGTTGTTGCGGGCCGGGGGACAGATACGCAGTATTTT. It codes for CSVVAGRGTDTQYF.

The rearrangement links TRBV28 to TRBJ2-1, with D tentatively TRBD2 (6 bases). The germline V gene encodes CDR1 MDHEN and CDR2 SYDVKM. The CDR3 contains 15 residues. V shed 1 base and J shed 2 bases, with 9 bases lying between them. The CDR3 nucleotides are TGTGCCAGCAGTTTATTCCCGGGGGCCTACAATGAGCAGTTCTTC. Translating it yields CASSLFPGAYNEQFF.

The V call is TRBV5-6, the J call TRBJ2-5; D gene ambiguous. V was pared by 4 bases and J by 0 bases, with 13 bases between. Per the germline V gene, CDR1 is SGHDT and CDR2 is YYEEEE. The CDR3 has 15 residues. The CDR3 here is CASSPTPGYQETQYF. The CDR3 DNA sequence: TGTGCCAGCAGCCCAACCCCCGGCTACCAAGAGACCCAGTACTTC.

This chain joins TRBV12-3 or TRBV12-4 and TRBJ2-7; 7 positions agree with TRBD2. The CDR3 has 12 residues. With 6 bases clipped from V and 6 bases from J, the junction kept 5 bases outside the gene matches. CDR3 nucleotide sequence: TGTGCCAGCAGCCCGGGACTAACCGAGCAGTACTTC. This sequence encodes CASSPGLTEQYF.

This rearrangement joins TRBV12-3 or TRBV12-4 to TRBJ1-2, with TRBD1 matching 7 bases. The CDR3 runs 13 residues. V lost 7 bases, J lost 4 bases, and 6 bases stayed unmatched. The DNA for the CDR3 is TGTGCCAGCACCCCGGGACAGTCCTATGGCTACACCTTC. Protein: CASTPGQSYGYTF.

The rearrangement uses TRBV16 and TRBJ1-2, with a tentative D call TRBD1 (5 bases). V shed 4 bases and J shed 4 bases, with 13 bases lying between them. From germline, CDR1 is KGHSY and CDR2 FQNENV. The CDR3 is 14 residues long. The CDR3 DNA sequence: TGTGCCAGCAGCCCCGGGACGGGACCCTATGGCTACACCTTC. Translated: CASSPGTGPYGYTF. The full variable domain, rest sourced from reference TRBV16 and TRBJ1-2, is GEEVAQTPKHLVRGEGQKAKLYCAPIKGHSYVFWYQQVLKNEFKFLISFQNENVFDETGMPKERFSAKCLPNSPCSLEIQATKLEDSAVYFCASSPGTGPYGYTFGSGTRLTVV.

Points on this clone: The identical CDR3 is also encoded by other nucleotide sequences in the sample. The chain joins TRBV30 to TRBJ1-5; D call uncertain. The CDR3 runs 14 residues. CDR1 GTSNPN and CDR2 SVGIG come from the germline V gene (reference sequence). With 0 bases removed from V and 2 bases from J, the gap between germline ends came to 8 bases. For the CDR3, the DNA is TGTGCCTGGAGTGTACCCGGGGGCAATCAGCCCCAGCATTTT. This gives the protein CAWSVPGGNQPQHF.

The CDR3 nucleotides read TGTGCCAGCAGTGAGGGTCGGGGGTTATGGGACTATGGCTACACCTTC. Its translation is CASSEGRGLWDYGYTF. The chain recombines TRBV13 with TRBJ1-2, with D possibly being TRBD1 (5 bases). Germline values: CDR1 PRHDT, CDR2 FYEKMQ (reference sequence). Trimming removed 6 bases at V and 3 bases at J, with 20 bases between. The CDR3 spans 16 residues.

This rearrangement joins TRBV7-3 to TRBJ2-1; D may be TRBD1 (5 bases). CDR1 and CDR2 (germline): SGHTA, FQGTGA. V lost 1 base and J lost 4, with 14 bases in between. The CDR3 sequence is 16 residues long. Here the CDR3 DNA reads TGTGCCAGCAGCTTAAGGTCGGCAGGGATTTACAATGAGCAGTTCTTC. This codes for CASSLRSAGIYNEQFF.

The chain links TRBV5-4 to TRBJ2-7; D may be TRBD1 (6 bases). V was shortened by 4 bases and J by 5 bases, with 13 bases between the two germline ends. The CDR3 length is 13 residues. CDR1 is SGHNT and CDR2 is YYREEE in the germline V gene (reference sequence). CDR3 protein: CASSPRDNDEQYF. The DNA of the CDR3 is TGTGCCAGCAGCCCCCGGGACAATGACGAGCAGTACTTC. Full variable domain (remainder filled in from reference TRBV5-4 and TRBJ2-7): ETGVTQSPTHLIKTRGQQVTLRCSSQSGHNTVSWYQQALGQGPQFIFQYYREEENGRGNFPPRFSGLQFPNYSSELNVNALELDDSALYLCASSPRDNDEQYFGPGTRLTVT.